A selection of T cell receptor beta chains follows, all from one sample in a study of beta chain features in type 1 diabetes. Sequencing was performed with immunoSEQ multiplex PCR; in TCRdb, only in-frame clones are kept and a portion is missing. Of a few hundred thousand clones listed, 11% were seen once; the top ten hold more than 0.015%. The sequenced material came from naive CD4+ T cells from blood. The receptors here all came from a man aged 25-45 years with type 1 diabetes. The CDR3 runs from the conserved cysteine through the conserved F or W. Fields, in order: D gene, V gene, J gene, clone size, CDR3 DNA, CDR3 protein. D genes are given only for firm matches. Clone size is stated in some rows and not others, as once, few, many or a class when expanded.

>.|TRBV6-5|TRBJ2-1|few
TGTGCCAGCAGTTACGGCCAAACCCCCCCCAATGAGCAGTTCTTC
CASSYGQTPPNEQFF
>.|TRBV7-9|TRBJ2-1|few
TGTGCCAGCAGCTTATCATACAATGAGCAGTTCTTC
CASSLSYNEQFF
>.|TRBV2|TRBJ2-5|few
TGTGCCAGCAAGGGGGGGGCCTACCAAGAGACCCAGTACTTC
CASKGGAYQETQYF
>.|TRBV4-3|TRBJ1-2|.
TGCGCCAGCAGCCAAGAGGGCCCTGGGGGCTACACCTTC
CASSQEGPGGYTF
>.|TRBV30|TRBJ2-2|.
TGTGCCTGGAGTGGGCCGACTTTTCGGGGGGCGAGCACCGGGGAGCTGTTTTTT
CAWSGPTFRGASTGELFF
>.|TRBV5-4|TRBJ2-1|.
TGTGCCAGCAGCTTGGCCGCAGGGCCCTACAATGAGCAGTTCTTC
CASSLAAGPYNEQFF
>.|TRBV7-9|TRBJ2-3|few
TGTGCCAGCAGCCGTGACGGAGACACAGATACGCAGTATTTT
CASSRDGDTDTQYF
>TRBD2|TRBV11-2|TRBJ2-7|.
TGTGCCAGCAGCTTAAGACTAGCGGGGAACTACAACGAGCAGTACTTC
CASSLRLAGNYNEQYF
>.|TRBV15|TRBJ1-6|few
TGTGCCACCAGCAGAGTCCAGGGAGGAGGGTCACCCCTCCACTTT
CATSRVQGGGSPLHF
>TRBD1|TRBV19|TRBJ2-7|few
TGTGCCAGTAGTAGACCGGGACAGGGGTACGAGCAGTACTTC
CASSRPGQGYEQYF
>.|TRBV6-5|TRBJ2-4|.
TGTGCCAGCAGTTCAGGCAGCAAAAACATTCAGTACTTC
CASSSGSKNIQYF
>TRBD1|TRBV5-1|TRBJ2-5|few
TGCGCCAGCAGATTCACCGGGACAGCTAAAGAGACCCAGTACTTC
CASRFTGTAKETQYF
>.|TRBV7-2|TRBJ2-1|.
TGTGCCAGCAGCTCCAACAGGTACAATGAGCAGTTCTTC
CASSSNRYNEQFF
>.|TRBV28|TRBJ1-5|few
TGTGCCAGCACCGGTACGGTGTTCAATCAGCCCCAGCATTTT
CASTGTVFNQPQHF
>.|TRBV6-1|TRBJ2-7|.
TGTGCCAGCAGTGAAAATCGGGGGACAGTACCCTACGAGCAGTACTTC
CASSENRGTVPYEQYF
>.|TRBV5-1|TRBJ2-1|.
TGCGCCAGCAGGGGAGGTTACAATGAGCAGTTCTTC
CASRGGYNEQFF
>TRBD1|TRBV18|TRBJ1-1|.
TGTGCCAGCTCACCCGGGACAGGGATTACTGAAGCTTTCTTT
CASSPGTGITEAFF
>TRBD1|TRBV2|TRBJ1-1|.
TGTGCCAGCAGTTTAATGACAGGGGGCGCGGACACTGAAGCTTTCTTT
CASSLMTGGADTEAFF
>.|TRBV20-1|TRBJ1-2|.
TGCAGTGCTAGAGACGGGTATGGCTACACCTTC
CSARDGYGYTF
>TRBD1|TRBV7-2|TRBJ1-2|few
TGTGCCAGCAGCCCCAGACAGGGGAACTATGGCTACACCTTC
CASSPRQGNYGYTF
>TRBD1|TRBV5-6|TRBJ2-6|few
TGTGCCAGCAGCTTGGTCTGGGACAGGGGCACTGGGGCCAACGTCCTGACTTTC
CASSLVWDRGTGANVLTF
>.|TRBV6-1|TRBJ2-5|.
TGTGCCAGCACCCGGGACCAAGAGACCCAGTACTTC
CASTRDQETQYF
>.|TRBV18|TRBJ2-1|few
TGTGCCAGCTCACTACTTGTAGCTGGCAATGAGCAGTTCTTC
CASSLLVAGNEQFF
>.|TRBV29-1|TRBJ2-5|.
TGCAGCGCCGGGTCCTCAGCTGGGGAGACCCAGTACTTC
CSAGSSAGETQYF
>TRBD1|TRBV5-4|TRBJ2-7|.
TGTGCCAGCAGCTCCTGGGACAGGCGATACGAGCAGTACTTC
CASSSWDRRYEQYF